The entry that follows covers one T cell receptor beta chain sequence. These data come from a study of response to subunit inactivated influenza vaccine. TCRdb re-derived calls from the RT-PCR reads in MiXCR, one entry per CDR3 protein. The data contain 500,000 to 550,000 distinct CDR3 sequences, roughly a quarter of them singletons. This same sample was also part of a study on T cells expressing NK-cell markers. In that study: Making the TCR beta cDNA relied on 5'RACE template switching with UMIs.

The receptor's source is a man aged 45 to 65 who received an inactivated influenza vaccine. The starting material was CD4+ T cells sorted from PBMCs, obtained 11 to 12 days after vaccination.

The DNA of the CDR3 is TGCAGTGCTAGCGTTGCGGGAGGGACAGATACGCAGTATTTT. Its translation is CSASVAGGTDTQYF. The chain carries TRBV20-1 and TRBJ2-3; TRBD2 aligns across 9 bases. The germline V gene encodes CDR1 DFQATT and CDR2 SNEGSKA (reference sequence). The junction had 4 bases not matched to a gene; V was cut back by 3 bases and J by 3 bases. The CDR3 has 14 amino acids.